The rows below give T cell receptor beta chains drawn from one sample of a study of cytomegalovirus exposure and HLA in healthy donors. Sequenced by immunoSEQ multiplex PCR; TCRdb stores in-frame clones only, minus some. The data contain some 69,000 clones, nearly 96% of them seen just once; the ten biggest clones take up roughly 4.7%. Sequencing was performed on PBMCs. The receptors stem from a woman between 18 and 29 years old in good health and CMV-seropositive. The CDR3 runs from the conserved cysteine through the conserved F or W. A D gene is named only where the DNA matches it firmly. Size is stated for part of the rows, as once, few or many counts, or as a class when the clone is expanded.

TRBD1 | TRBJ2-7 | NA | TRBV28 | TGTGCCAGCAGTAAACCCGGGACAGGGGTGGACGAGCAGTACTTC | CASSKPGTGVDEQYF
TRBD2 | TRBJ2-1 | NA | TRBV7-9 | TGTGCCAGCAGCTTAGCCGGGACTAGCGGGAGAGGCTACAATGAGCAGTTCTTC | CASSLAGTSGRGYNEQFF
TRBD2 | TRBJ2-7 | NA | TRBV4-1 | TGCGCCAGCAGCCAACCAAGTAGCGGGAGAAGAAAGAACGAGCAGTACTTC | CASSQPSSGRRKNEQYF
TRBD2 | TRBJ2-1 | NA | TRBV5-1 | TGCGCCAGCAGCCAACGGGGACTAGCGGGGATGAGCTCCTACAATGAGCAGTTCTTC | CASSQRGLAGMSSYNEQFF
TRBD1 | TRBJ2-5 | NA | TRBV28 | TGTGCCAGCAGTTCCGGGACAGGTGCTGAGACCCAGTACTTC | CASSSGTGAETQYF
NA | TRBJ2-5 | NA | TRBV30 | TGTGCCTGGAGTGTAGGACAGCCAAGGGAGACCCAGTACTTC | CAWSVGQPRETQYF
NA | TRBJ2-7 | NA | TRBV4-1 | TGCGCCAGCAGCCAAGTTCCAGAATCCTACGAGCAGTACTTC | CASSQVPESYEQYF
NA | TRBJ2-1 | NA | TRBV28 | TGTGCCAGCAGTCTTGGGGCTTCTACTGACAATGAGCAGTTCTTC | CASSLGASTDNEQFF
TRBD1 | TRBJ1-3 | once | TRBV5-4 | TGTGCCAGCAGCTTAGGACAGGGGAGGTCTGGAAACACCATATATTTT | CASSLGQGRSGNTIYF
NA | TRBJ2-2 | NA | TRBV5-1 | TGCGCCAGCAGCTTGTTCTCCGGGGAGCTGTTTTTT | CASSLFSGELFF
NA | TRBJ1-1 | NA | TRBV11-2 | TGTGCCAGCAGCAAACAGGGAAAGGGGACTGAAGCTTTCTTT | CASSKQGKGTEAFF
TRBD1 | TRBJ2-7 | NA | TRBV6-5 | TGTGCCAGCAGTAGATCCCGGGACAGGGTCGAGCAGTACTTC | CASSRSRDRVEQYF
NA | TRBJ2-1 | NA | TRBV6-1 | TGTGCCAGCAGCCCGCCTGGACAGTACAATGAGCAGTTCTTC | CASSPPGQYNEQFF
NA | TRBJ2-5 | once | TRBV29-1 | TGCAGCGTTGTGGGGGGGGCGGGGGAGGCCCAGTACTTC | CSVVGGAGEAQYF
NA | TRBJ1-2 | NA | TRBV6-5 | TGTGCCAGCAGAGAGGGACACCCCCTTAACTATGGCTACACCTTC | CASREGHPLNYGYTF
TRBD1 | TRBJ1-5 | NA | TRBV7-6 | TGTGCCAGCAGCTTAGAACAGGGGGGCAATCAGCCCCAGCATTTT | CASSLEQGGNQPQHF
TRBD1 | TRBJ2-2 | NA | TRBV11-3 | TGTGCCAGCAGCTTTACCGGGACAGGGGGCCACGGGGAGCTGTTTTTT | CASSFTGTGGHGELFF
TRBD1 | TRBJ2-2 | NA | TRBV5-1 | TGCGCCAGCAGCCAACCGGGACAGACCGGGGAGCTGTTTTTT | CASSQPGQTGELFF